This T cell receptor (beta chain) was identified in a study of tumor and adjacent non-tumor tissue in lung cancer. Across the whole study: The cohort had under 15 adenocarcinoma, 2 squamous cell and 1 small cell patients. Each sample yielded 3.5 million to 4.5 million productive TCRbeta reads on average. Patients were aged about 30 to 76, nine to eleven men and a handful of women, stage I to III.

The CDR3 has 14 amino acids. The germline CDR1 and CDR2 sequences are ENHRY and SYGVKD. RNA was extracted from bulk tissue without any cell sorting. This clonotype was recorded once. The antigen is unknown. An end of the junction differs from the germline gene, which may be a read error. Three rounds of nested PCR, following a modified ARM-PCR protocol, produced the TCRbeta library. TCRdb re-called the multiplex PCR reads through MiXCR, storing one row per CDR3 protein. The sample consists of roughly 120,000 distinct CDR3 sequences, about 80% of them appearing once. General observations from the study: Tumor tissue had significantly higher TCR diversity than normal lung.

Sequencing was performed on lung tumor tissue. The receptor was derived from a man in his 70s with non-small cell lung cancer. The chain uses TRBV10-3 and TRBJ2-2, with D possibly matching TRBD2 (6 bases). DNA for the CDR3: TGTGCTATCGCGGGGCAATCGAACACCGGGGAGCTGCTTTTT. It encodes CAIAGQSNTGELLF.